This T cell receptor (beta chain) was sequenced for a study of shared clonotypes between healthy human individuals. V shed 2 bases and J shed 0 bases, with 8 bases lying between them. The CDR3 extends over 14 amino acids. Germline CDR1 MGHDK, CDR2 SYGVNS. Points on this clone: Other DNA variants within this sample encode the same CDR3.

Produced via immunoSEQ multiplex PCR; TCRdb's table is partial and in-frame only. This table holds about 680,000 clones, about two thirds found once. The rearrangement uses TRBV25-1 and TRBJ2-7; D not resolved. The sequenced material came from memory CD4+ T cells sorted from blood. The subset was: CD45RA-negative fraction. The clonotype originates from a woman in her twenties or thirties in good health. CDR3: CASSEGSGSYEQYF. CDR3 coding DNA: TGTGCCAGCAGTGAAGGCTCCGGCTCCTACGAGCAGTACTTC.